The 23 T cell receptor beta chains given below trace back to one sample, sequenced in a study of blood T cell repertoires in COVID-19. Some clones are missing from TCRdb's copy, which holds only in-frame ones; the method was immunoSEQ multiplex PCR. The profile shows more than 300,000 clones, roughly 91% of them singletons. The specimen sequenced was PBMCs or T cells enriched from blood (not recorded which). These receptors were obtained from a woman between 18 and 29 years old who had recovered from COVID-19.

The CDR3 bases are TGTGCCAGCAGTTACCGCGGACAGCCCCTCTCCTACGAGCAGTACTTC. This gives the protein CASSYRGQPLSYEQYF. The chain uses TRBV6-5 and TRBJ2-7, with TRBD1 as a possible D gene (6 bases). Germline assignment: CDR1 MNHEY and CDR2 SVGAGI. V gave up 2 bases and J gave up 0 bases, with 14 bases separating them. CDR3 length: 16 residues.

The chain joins TRBV7-8 to TRBJ2-7; D not certain. V dropped 5 bases and J dropped 2 bases, with 4 bases sitting between them. Germline CDR1 reads SGHVS; CDR2 reads FQNEAQ. This CDR3 has 11 residues. CDR3 protein: CASSPAYEQYF. The CDR3 DNA reads TGTGCCAGCAGCCCTGCCTACGAGCAGTACTTC.

This clone was observed a single time. This CDR3 is CASSFRDRVNQPQHF. CDR3 nucleotide sequence: TGTGCCAGTAGTTTCCGGGACAGGGTCAATCAGCCCCAGCATTTT. This chain links TRBV19 with TRBJ1-5, with TRBD1 identical over 9 bases. The V gene's germline CDR1 is LNHDA and CDR2 SQIVND (reference sequence). With V trimmed by 5 bases and J by 3 bases, 5 bases remained unmatched. The CDR3 extends over 15 amino acids.

The chain joins TRBV4-3 to TRBJ2-1; D remains unclear. The CDR3 sequence is 18 residues long. Trimming left V 0 bases short and J 6 bases short, with 21 bases between. The germline gives CDR1 LGHNA, CDR2 YSLEER. CDR3 in amino acids: CASSQETPALEEGNEQFF. CDR3 DNA sequence: TGCGCCAGCAGCCAAGAAACCCCGGCCCTAGAAGAAGGCAATGAGCAGTTCTTC.

The count of this clone is one. In nucleotides, the CDR3 is TGTGCCAGCAGCTTAGGGACAGTACAGACCAACACTGAAGCTTTCTTT. Translated, it gives CASSLGTVQTNTEAFF. The chain joins TRBV7-6 to TRBJ1-1; D may be TRBD1 (6 bases). CDR1 is SGHVS and CDR2 is FNYEAQ in the germline V gene. Trimming shortened V by 1 base and J by 2 bases, and 14 bases separated the two germline ends. CDR3 size: 16 residues. Drawing the rest from reference TRBV7-6 and TRBJ1-1, the complete variable domain is GAGVSQSPRYKVTKRGQDVALRCDPISGHVSLYWYRQALGQGPEFLTYFNYEAQQDKSGLPNDRFSAERPEGSISTLTIQRTEQRDSAMYRCASSLGTVQTNTEAFFGQGTRLTVV.

This clone was picked up one time. This sequence joins TRBV24-1 and TRBJ1-2; 7 bases line up with TRBD1. The CDR3 is made up of 13 amino acids. The V gene's germline CDR1 is KGHDR and CDR2 SFDVKD. The V and J ends lost 2 bases and 5 bases, in that order; junction bases with no gene match: 1. The CDR3 sequence: CATSDSTGYGYTF. CDR3 nucleotides: TGTGCCACCAGTGATTCGACAGGGTATGGCTACACCTTC.

The rearrangement links TRBV2 to TRBJ1-5; 10 positions agree with TRBD1. CDR1 and CDR2 (germline): SNHLY, FYNNEI. The CDR3 has 15 amino acids. V dropped 8 bases and J dropped 6; count of bases not matched to a gene: 10. Here the CDR3 reads CASGWKTGGGQPQHF. In DNA, the CDR3 is TGTGCCAGCGGATGGAAGACAGGGGGCGGTCAGCCCCAGCATTTT.

This sequence joins TRBV4-3 and TRBJ1-1; perhaps TRBD1 as D (6 bases). V was pared by 2 bases and J by 3 bases, with 10 bases between. Germline V gene sequence: CDR1 LGHNA, CDR2 YSLEER. The CDR3 is 14 amino acids. CDR3 region: CASSQTGPDTEAFF. CDR3 nucleotides: TGCGCCAGCAGCCAAACAGGGCCGGACACTGAAGCTTTCTTT.

This chain joins TRBV2 and TRBJ2-7; D ambiguous. This CDR3 spans 13 amino acids. The ends were cut back, 3 bases at V and 0 bases at J, with 6 bases in the middle. Per the germline V gene, CDR1 is SNHLY and CDR2 is FYNNEI. The CDR3 loop reads CASSDYGSYEQYF. The CDR3 coding sequence is TGTGCCAGCAGTGATTACGGCTCCTACGAGCAGTACTTC.

The chain has TRBV6-5 and TRBJ1-2; TRBD1 aligns across 12 bases. In germline, CDR1 is MNHEY, CDR2 SVGAGI. The ends lost 7 bases at V and 5 bases at J; junction bases unmatched: 8. This CDR3 comprises 15 residues. The CDR3 nucleotides read TGTGCCAGCACCAAAAGGGGACAGGGGGCTTATGGCTACACCTTC. It yields the protein CASTKRGQGAYGYTF.

In this sample, this clone turned up a few times. The chain combines TRBV7-6 with TRBJ2-3, with 7 bases lining up with TRBD1. This CDR3 region has 17 residues. The V segment lost 2 bases and the J segment 2 bases; nucleotides outside the gene matches: 10. CDR1 SGHVS and CDR2 FNYEAQ come from the germline V gene. CDR3 nucleotides: TGTGCCAGCAGCTTAATTCAGATGGGACAGATCACAGATACGCAGTATTTT. Amino acids: CASSLIQMGQITDTQYF. Combining the CDR3 with reference TRBV7-6 and TRBJ2-3 gives the whole variable domain GAGVSQSPRYKVTKRGQDVALRCDPISGHVSLYWYRQALGQGPEFLTYFNYEAQQDKSGLPNDRFSAERPEGSISTLTIQRTEQRDSAMYRCASSLIQMGQITDTQYFGPGTRLTVL.

In DNA form, the CDR3 reads TGTGCCAGCAGTCCCAGGGCCAGACGCCCCTATGGCTACACCTTC. Residues: CASSPRARRPYGYTF. The V and J genes are TRBV28 and TRBJ1-2, with D perhaps matching TRBD1 (5 bases). Germline V gene sequence: CDR1 MDHEN, CDR2 SYDVKM. Trimming shortened V by 5 bases and J by 4 bases, and 17 bases separated the two germline ends. CDR3 length: 15 amino acids.

This sequence joins TRBV4-2 and TRBJ1-1, with D perhaps matching TRBD1 (5 bases). From germline, CDR1 is LGHNA and CDR2 YNFKEQ. V lost 1 base to trimming and J lost 0 bases, with 15 bases between them. This CDR3 contains 17 residues. The CDR3 loop reads CASSQGTGELMNTEAFF. The DNA of the CDR3 is TGTGCCAGCAGCCAAGGAACAGGCGAACTCATGAACACTGAAGCTTTCTTT.

The chain combines TRBV29-1 with TRBJ1-2; no reliable D call. The CDR3 has 12 amino acids. Between the trimmed V and J ends, which lost 0 bases and 8 bases, there was a span of 10 bases. CDR1 and CDR2 (germline): SQVTM, ANQGSEA. The CDR3 bases are TGCAGCGTTGAAGAGGGAGGGCTCGGCTACACCTTC. Translation gives CSVEEGGLGYTF.

The genes are TRBV6-5 and TRBJ1-2; D may be TRBD1 (5 bases). CDR3 length: 13 amino acids. Per germline, CDR1 MNHEY and CDR2 SVGAGI. The V end was cut by 10 bases, the J end by 4 bases, with 16 bases between. This chain's CDR3 is CATVVGGSYGYTF. Here the CDR3 DNA reads TGTGCCACCGTCGTGGGGGGGTCCTATGGCTACACCTTC.

The rearrangement joins TRBV27 to TRBJ1-1; tentative D call: TRBD1 (6 bases). Trimming removed 8 bases at V and 7 bases at J, with 14 bases between. The germline V gene has CDR1 MNHEY and CDR2 SMNVEV (reference sequence). The CDR3 is 12 residues long. The chain's CDR3 is CASGTGIFEAFF. The DNA for the CDR3 is TGTGCCAGCGGAACAGGGATTTTTGAAGCTTTCTTT.

This chain connects TRBV12-5 to TRBJ1-6, with D perhaps matching TRBD1 (5 bases). This CDR3 has 17 residues. Trimming stripped 6 bases from V and 0 bases from J, with 15 bases between. Germline V gives CDR1 LGHNT, CDR2 FRNRAP. CDR3 in amino acids: CASGPVGPGSYNSPLHF. DNA of the CDR3: TGTGCTAGTGGGCCAGTGGGGCCCGGCTCCTATAATTCACCCCTCCACTTT.

The chain recombines TRBV7-6 with TRBJ1-3, with TRBD1 as a possible D gene (6 bases). There are 17 residues in the CDR3. Trimming took 5 bases from V and 4 from J, leaving 21 bases between them. Germline values: CDR1 SGHVS, CDR2 FNYEAQ. CDR3 bases: TGTGCCAGCAGCGAATACAGGGAAAGTTACACAGGAAACACCATATATTTT. It specifies CASSEYRESYTGNTIYF.

The chain uses TRBV19 and TRBJ1-6; D possibly corresponds to TRBD1 (6 bases). This CDR3 is 15 amino acids long. V shed 6 bases and J shed 8 bases, with 17 bases lying between them. Germline lookup yields CDR1 LNHDA and CDR2 SQIVND (reference sequence). In DNA, the CDR3 is TGTGCCAGTAGCGAGTTACAGGGCAGCCATTCACCCCTCCACTTT. This codes for CASSELQGSHSPLHF.

The rearrangement joins TRBV27 to TRBJ2-7; TRBD2 might be the D (6 bases). Germline loops: CDR1 MNHEY, CDR2 SMNVEV (reference sequence). The CDR3 loop spans 12 amino acids. Deletions cut 5 bases from V and 6 bases from J, with 11 bases between. CDR3 sequence: CASSVQGGEQYF. The CDR3, as DNA: TGTGCCAGCAGTGTTCAGGGAGGCGAGCAGTACTTC.

The sample holds a few counts of this clone. The CDR3 DNA follows: TGTGCCAGCAGCCGCGACTCCCTAATCTATGGCTACACCTTC. The encoded protein is CASSRDSLIYGYTF. V gene TRBV7-9 combines with J gene TRBJ1-2; D unclear. The CDR3 covers 14 residues. The germline V gene encodes CDR1 SEHNR and CDR2 FQNEAQ (reference sequence). V was cut by 5 bases and J by 4 bases, with 14 bases left in between.

V gene TRBV5-5 combines with J gene TRBJ1-5; D gene unclear. Trimming took 3 bases from V and 6 from J, leaving 16 bases between them. This CDR3 region has 15 residues. Germline CDR1 is SGHKS and CDR2 is YYEKEE (reference sequence). CDR3 residues: CASSWRAEGTQPQHF. CDR3 nucleotides: TGTGCCAGCAGCTGGAGGGCAGAAGGTACTCAGCCCCAGCATTTT.

The V gene is TRBV29-1, the J gene TRBJ1-2, with a tentative D call TRBD1 (6 bases). Germline V gene sequence: CDR1 SQVTM, CDR2 ANQGSEA. The CDR3 sequence is 10 residues long. The germline V and J ends were trimmed by 5 bases and 8 bases, with 9 bases remaining between them. DNA of the CDR3: TGCAGCGTTCCAGGGGAGGGCTACACCTTC. This gives the protein CSVPGEGYTF.